The following is a T cell receptor beta chain sequence with its context. No antigen is known for it. This record comes from a study of blood T cells in healthy people across ages. Whole-study findings and limits: Strongly correlated with naive T cell percentage was TCR beta diversity.

The CDR3 length is 14 residues. The ends lost 5 bases at V and 7 bases at J; junction bases unmatched: 12. Germline loops: CDR1 DFQATT, CDR2 SNEGSKA (reference sequence). Next came a second PCR, run for roughly 6 to 11 cycles, which used a sample-barcoded 5' primer along with a J-beta primer mix. TCRdb analysed the 5' RACE reads with MiXCR anew, one entry per CDR3 protein. Seen here are roughly 560,000 distinct CDR3 sequences, about 25% observed once, and the top ten hold approximately 10%. These data were likewise used in another study, on T cells of mothers and their children.

This TCR derives from a boy younger than 18 in good health. Specimen: blood. The chain employs TRBV20-1 and TRBJ2-5; 8 bases map to TRBD1. CDR3 DNA: TGCAGTGCTGGGATGGGCAGGGGGCGTGGGACCCAGTACTTC. Translation: CSAGMGRGRGTQYF.